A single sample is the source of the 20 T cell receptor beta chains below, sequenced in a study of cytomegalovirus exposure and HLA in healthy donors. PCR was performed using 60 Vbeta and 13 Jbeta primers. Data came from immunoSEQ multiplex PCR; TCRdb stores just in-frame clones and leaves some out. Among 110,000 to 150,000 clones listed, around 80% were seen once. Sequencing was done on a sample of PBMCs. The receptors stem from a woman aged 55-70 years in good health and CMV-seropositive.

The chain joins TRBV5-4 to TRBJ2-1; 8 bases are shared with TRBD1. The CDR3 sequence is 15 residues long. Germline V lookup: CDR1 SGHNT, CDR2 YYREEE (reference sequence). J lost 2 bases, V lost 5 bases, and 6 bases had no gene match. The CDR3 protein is CASSPPGQAYNEQFF. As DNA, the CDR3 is TGTGCCAGCAGTCCGCCGGGACAGGCCTACAATGAGCAGTTCTTC.

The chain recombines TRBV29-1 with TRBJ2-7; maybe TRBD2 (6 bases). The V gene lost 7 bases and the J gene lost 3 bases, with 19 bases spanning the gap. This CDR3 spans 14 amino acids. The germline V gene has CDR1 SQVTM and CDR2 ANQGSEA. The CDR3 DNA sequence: TGCAGCGCCATTAGGGCTAGCGAGAACTACGAGCAGTACTTC. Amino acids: CSAIRASENYEQYF.

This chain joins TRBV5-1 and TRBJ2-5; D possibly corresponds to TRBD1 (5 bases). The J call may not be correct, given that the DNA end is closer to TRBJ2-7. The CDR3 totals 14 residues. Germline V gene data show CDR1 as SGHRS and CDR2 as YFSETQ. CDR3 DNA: TGCGCCAGCAGCCAGAGACAGAGCTCCTACGAGCAGTACTTC. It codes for CASSQRQSSYEQYF.

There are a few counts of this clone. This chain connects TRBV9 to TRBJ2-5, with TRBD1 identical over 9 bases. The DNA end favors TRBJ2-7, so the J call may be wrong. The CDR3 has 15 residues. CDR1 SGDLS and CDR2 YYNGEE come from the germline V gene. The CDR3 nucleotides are TGTGCCAGCAGCGCCCCCGGGACAGGGAACTACGAGCAGTACTTC. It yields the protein CASSAPGTGNYEQYF.

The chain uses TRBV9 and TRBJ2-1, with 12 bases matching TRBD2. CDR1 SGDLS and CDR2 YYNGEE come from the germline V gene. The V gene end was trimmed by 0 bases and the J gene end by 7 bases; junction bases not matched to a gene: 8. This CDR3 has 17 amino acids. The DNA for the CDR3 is TGTGCCAGCAGCGTAGTGGGACTAGCGGGTTCAGGGAATGAGCAGTTCTTC. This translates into CASSVVGLAGSGNEQFF.

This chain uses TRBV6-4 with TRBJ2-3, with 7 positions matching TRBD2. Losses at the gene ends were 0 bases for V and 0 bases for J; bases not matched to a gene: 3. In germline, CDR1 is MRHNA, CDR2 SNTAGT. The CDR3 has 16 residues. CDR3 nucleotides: TGTGCCAGCAGTGACTCTGGTAGCGGGAGCACAGATACGCAGTATTTT. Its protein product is CASSDSGSGSTDTQYF.

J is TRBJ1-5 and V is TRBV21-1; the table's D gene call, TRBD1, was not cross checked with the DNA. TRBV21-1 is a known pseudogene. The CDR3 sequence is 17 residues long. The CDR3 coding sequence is TGTGCCAGCAGCATACAGGGTACGAGGTGGGGCAATCAGCCCCAGCATTTT. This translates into CASSIQGTRWGNQPQHF.

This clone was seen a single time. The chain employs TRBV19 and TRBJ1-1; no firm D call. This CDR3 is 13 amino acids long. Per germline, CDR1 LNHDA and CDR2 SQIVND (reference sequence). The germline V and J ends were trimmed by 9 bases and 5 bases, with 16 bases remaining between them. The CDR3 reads CASSLEGETEAFF. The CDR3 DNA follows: TGTGCCAGCTCCCTCGAGGGCGAGACTGAAGCTTTCTTT.

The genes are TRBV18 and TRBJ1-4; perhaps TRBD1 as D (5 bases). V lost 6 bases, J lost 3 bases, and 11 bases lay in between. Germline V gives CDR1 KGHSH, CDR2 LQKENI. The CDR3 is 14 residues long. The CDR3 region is CASSLRDSNEKLFF. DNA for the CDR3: TGTGCCAGCTCCCTCAGGGATTCTAATGAAAAACTGTTTTTT.

Written as DNA, the CDR3 is TGTGCCAGCAGCCAAGCGGGAAGGGGGAATGAGCAGTTCTTC. As protein: CASSQAGRGNEQFF. The V and J genes are TRBV14 and TRBJ2-1; weak D call: TRBD1 (6 bases). CDR3 length: 14 residues. Trimming left V 1 base short and J 7 bases short, with 11 bases between. Germline lookup yields CDR1 SGHDN and CDR2 FVKESK.

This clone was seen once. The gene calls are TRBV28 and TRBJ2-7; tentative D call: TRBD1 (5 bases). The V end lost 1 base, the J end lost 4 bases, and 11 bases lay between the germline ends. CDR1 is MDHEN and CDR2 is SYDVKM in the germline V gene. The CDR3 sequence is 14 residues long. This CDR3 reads CASSLFVGRYEQYF. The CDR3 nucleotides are TGTGCCAGCAGTTTATTTGTGGGGCGTTACGAGCAGTACTTC. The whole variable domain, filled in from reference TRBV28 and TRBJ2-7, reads DVKVTQSSRYLVKRTGEKVFLECVQDMDHENMFWYRQDPGLGLRLIYFSYDVKMKEKGDIPEGYSVSREKKERFSLILESASTNQTSMYLCASSLFVGRYEQYFGPGTRLTVT.

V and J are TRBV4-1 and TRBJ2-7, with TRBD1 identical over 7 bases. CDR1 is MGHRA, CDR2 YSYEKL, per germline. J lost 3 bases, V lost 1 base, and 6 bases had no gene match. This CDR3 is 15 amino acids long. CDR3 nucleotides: TGCGCCAGCAGCCAAGCAGGGGGTGTCTTCTACGAGCAGTACTTC. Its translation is CASSQAGGVFYEQYF.

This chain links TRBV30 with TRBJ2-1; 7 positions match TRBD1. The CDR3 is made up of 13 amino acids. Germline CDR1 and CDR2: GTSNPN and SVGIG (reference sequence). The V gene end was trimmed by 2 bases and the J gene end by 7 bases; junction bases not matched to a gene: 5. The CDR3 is CAWSLSTGNEQFF. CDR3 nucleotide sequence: TGTGCCTGGAGTTTGTCGACAGGGAATGAGCAGTTCTTC.

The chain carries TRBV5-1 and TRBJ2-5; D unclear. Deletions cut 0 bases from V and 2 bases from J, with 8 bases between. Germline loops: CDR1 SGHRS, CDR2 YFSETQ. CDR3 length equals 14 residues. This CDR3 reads CASSLELAQETQYF. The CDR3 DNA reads TGCGCCAGCAGCTTGGAATTGGCACAAGAGACCCAGTACTTC. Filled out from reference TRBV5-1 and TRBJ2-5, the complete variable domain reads KAGVTQTPRYLIKTRGQQVTLSCSPISGHRSVSWYQQTPGQGLQFLFEYFSETQRNKGNFPGRFSGRQFSNSRSEMNVSTLELGDSALYLCASSLELAQETQYFGPGTRLLVL.

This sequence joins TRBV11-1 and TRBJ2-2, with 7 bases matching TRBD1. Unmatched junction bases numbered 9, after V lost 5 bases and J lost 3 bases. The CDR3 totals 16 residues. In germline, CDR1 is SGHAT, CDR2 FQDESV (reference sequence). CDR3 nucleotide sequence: TGTGCCAGCAGCCGACGGACAGGAGGTTACACCGGGGAGCTGTTTTTT. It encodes CASSRRTGGYTGELFF.

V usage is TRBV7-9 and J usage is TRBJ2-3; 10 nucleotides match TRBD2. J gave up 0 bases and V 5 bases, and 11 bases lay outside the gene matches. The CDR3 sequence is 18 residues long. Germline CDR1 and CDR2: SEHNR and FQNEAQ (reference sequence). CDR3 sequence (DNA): TGTGCCAGCAGCCCCAGGGGCGCTAGCGGGAGAAGCACAGATACGCAGTATTTT. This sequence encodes CASSPRGASGRSTDTQYF.

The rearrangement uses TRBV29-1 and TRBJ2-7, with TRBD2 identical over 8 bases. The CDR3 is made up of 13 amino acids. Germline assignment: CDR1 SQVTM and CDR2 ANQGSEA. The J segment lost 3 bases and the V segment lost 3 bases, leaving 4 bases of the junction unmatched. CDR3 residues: CSVDFGTSYEQYF. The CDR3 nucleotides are TGCAGCGTTGACTTTGGGACTAGCTACGAGCAGTACTTC.

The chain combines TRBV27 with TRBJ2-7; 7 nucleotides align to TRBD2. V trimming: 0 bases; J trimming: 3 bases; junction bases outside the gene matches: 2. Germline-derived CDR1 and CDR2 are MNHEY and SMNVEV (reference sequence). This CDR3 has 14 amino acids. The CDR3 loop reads CASSLSGRYYEQYF. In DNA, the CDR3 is TGTGCCAGCAGTTTATCCGGGAGGTACTACGAGCAGTACTTC.

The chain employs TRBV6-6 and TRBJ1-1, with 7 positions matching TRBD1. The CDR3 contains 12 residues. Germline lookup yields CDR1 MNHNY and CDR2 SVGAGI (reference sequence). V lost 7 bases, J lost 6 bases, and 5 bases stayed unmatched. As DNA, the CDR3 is TGTGCCAGCATAGACAGGGTTTCTGAAGCTTTCTTT. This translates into CASIDRVSEAFF.

The chain's CDR3 is CASSRQGFSNTEAFF. The CDR3 bases are TGTGCCAGCAGCCGGCAGGGATTCTCGAACACTGAAGCTTTCTTT. The chain uses TRBV7-2 and TRBJ1-1; D perhaps matches TRBD1 (5 bases). CDR3 length: 15 amino acids. The V end lost 5 bases, the J end lost 1 base, and 14 bases lay between the germline ends. CDR1 is SGHTA and CDR2 is FQGNSA in the germline V gene.